This TCR beta chain is drawn from a study of blood T cell repertoires in COVID-19. The overall study: COVID-19 samples from acute and convalescent phases originated in the United States, Italy and Spain. PBMCs, B-cell-depleted T cells, or T cells provided the cDNA or gDNA that made up the material.

Methods used by the authors: The authors estimated nucleated cell counts from reference gene primer amplification. The method was immunoSEQ multiplex PCR; TCRdb's version includes in-frame clones alone and lacks a portion of them. V and J calls plus clone size are reproduced from that table; the DNA served to infer D and trimming. Of some 310,000 clones in the sample, around 92% were seen once. Self-reported history from a screening survey and questionnaire set each donor's cohort. The junction had 11 bases not matched to a gene; V was cut back by 5 bases and J by 3 bases. The V gene's germline CDR1 is SNHLY and CDR2 FYNNEI. There are 16 residues in the CDR3.

Sequenced input: PBMCs or T cells enriched from blood (not recorded which). The sequence was obtained from a woman aged 25 to 45 who had recovered from COVID-19. The chain has TRBV2 and TRBJ2-7; 9 bases fit TRBD2. Here the CDR3 DNA reads TGTGCCAGCAGTAAGAGCGGACTAGCGACATACTACGAGCAGTACTTC. Translation gives CASSKSGLATYYEQYF. Looking up the rest from reference TRBV2 and TRBJ2-7 gives the full variable domain: EPEVTQTPSHQVTQMGQEVILRCVPISNHLYFYWYRQILGQKVEFLVSFYNNEISEKSEIFDDQFSVERPDGSNFTLKIRSTKLEDSAMYFCASSKSGLATYYEQYFGPGTRLTVT.